This T cell receptor (beta chain) was obtained from a study of cytomegalovirus exposure and HLA in healthy donors. Whole-study results and caveats: Fewer N-insertions than the roughly 630-donor mean were reportedly shown by an Asian-associated ancestry cluster in a later analysis.

Trimming shortened V by 5 bases and J by 8 bases, and 15 bases separated the two germline ends. The CDR3 consists of 13 residues. Germline V gene data show CDR1 as LNHDA and CDR2 as SQIVND (reference sequence). Notes on this clone: Its antigen is still unknown.

Each donor was healthy, and each was a bone marrow donor. It was with 60 Vbeta and 13 Jbeta primers that the PCR ran. Method: immunoSEQ multiplex PCR; TCRdb's copy keeps in-frame clones and lacks some. The sample has about 200,000 clones, about 72% seen once. The receptor comes from a male donor in good health and CMV-seronegative. The rearrangement links TRBV19 to TRBJ1-2, with D unclear. The sample consisted of PBMCs. This CDR3 reads CASSFPPAGGYTF. The CDR3 DNA follows: TGTGCCAGTAGTTTCCCCCCGGCGGGAGGCTACACCTTC.